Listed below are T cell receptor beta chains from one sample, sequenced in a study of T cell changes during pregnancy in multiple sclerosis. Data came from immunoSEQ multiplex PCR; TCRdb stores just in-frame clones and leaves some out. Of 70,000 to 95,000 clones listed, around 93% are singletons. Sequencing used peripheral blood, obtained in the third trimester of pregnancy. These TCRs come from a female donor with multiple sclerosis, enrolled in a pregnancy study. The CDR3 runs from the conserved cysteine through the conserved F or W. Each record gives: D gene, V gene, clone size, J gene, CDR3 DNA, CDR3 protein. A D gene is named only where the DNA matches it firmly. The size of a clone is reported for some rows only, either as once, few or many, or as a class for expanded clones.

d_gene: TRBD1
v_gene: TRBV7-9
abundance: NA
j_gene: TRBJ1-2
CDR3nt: TGTGCCAGCAGCTTAGCTGGGGGACAGGGTGGTGGCTACACCTTC
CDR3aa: CASSLAGGQGGGYTF

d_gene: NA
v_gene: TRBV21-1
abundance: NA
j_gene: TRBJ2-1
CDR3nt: TGTGCCAGCACCCCACTAGCGGGAGGGCGCAGACGGTTCTTC
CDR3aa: CASTPLAGGRRRFF

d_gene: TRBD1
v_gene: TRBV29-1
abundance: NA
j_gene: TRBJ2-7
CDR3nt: TGCAGCGTACGGGACAGGGGTTATGACGAGCAGTACTTC
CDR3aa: CSVRDRGYDEQYF

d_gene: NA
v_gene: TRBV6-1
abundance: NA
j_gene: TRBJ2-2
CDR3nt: TGTGCCAGCAGTGAAGCCCGCATAAGTAGCCGTCGCACCGGGGAGCTGTTTTTT
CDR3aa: CASSEARISSRRTGELFF

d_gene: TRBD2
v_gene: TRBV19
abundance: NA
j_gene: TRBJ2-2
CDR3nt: TGTGCCAGTAGTATAGGCCCCCCGCGGGGGGCAGGGACCGGGGAGCTGTTTTTT
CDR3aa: CASSIGPPRGAGTGELFF

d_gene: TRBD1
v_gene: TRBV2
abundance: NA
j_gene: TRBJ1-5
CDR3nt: TGTGCCAGCAGAGACAGGGGGCTTCAGCCCCAGCATTTT
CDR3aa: CASRDRGLQPQHF

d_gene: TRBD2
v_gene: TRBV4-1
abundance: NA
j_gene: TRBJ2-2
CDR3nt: TGCGCCAGTGGGGGCGCTAGCGGGACCGGGGAGCTGTTTTTT
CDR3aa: CASGGASGTGELFF

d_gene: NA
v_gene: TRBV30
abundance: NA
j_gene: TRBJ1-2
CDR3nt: TGTGCCTGGACCGCGGACAGTTTTTCCTATGGCTACACCTTC
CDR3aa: CAWTADSFSYGYTF

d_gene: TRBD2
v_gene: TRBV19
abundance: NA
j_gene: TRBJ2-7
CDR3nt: TGTGCCAGTAAATACTCAGGACTAGCGGGAGCCTACGAGCAGTACTTC
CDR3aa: CASKYSGLAGAYEQYF

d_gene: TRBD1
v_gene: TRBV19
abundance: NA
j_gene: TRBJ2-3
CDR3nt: TGTGCCAGTAGCCTGACTGGACAGGGGATCACAGATACGCAGTATTTT
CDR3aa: CASSLTGQGITDTQYF

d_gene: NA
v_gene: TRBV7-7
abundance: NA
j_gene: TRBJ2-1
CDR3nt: TGTGCTAGCAGCGGGGACAGGCACAATGAGCAGTTCTTC
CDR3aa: CASSGDRHNEQFF

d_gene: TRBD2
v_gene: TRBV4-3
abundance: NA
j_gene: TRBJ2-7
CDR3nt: TGCGCCAGCAGCCAAGAACCCCTTACTAGCGGGAGCTCCTACGAGCAGTACTTC
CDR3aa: CASSQEPLTSGSSYEQYF

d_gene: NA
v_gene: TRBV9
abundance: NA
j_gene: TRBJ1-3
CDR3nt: TGTGCCAGCTCCGGACAGAGCTCTGGAAACACCATATATTTT
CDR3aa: CASSGQSSGNTIYF

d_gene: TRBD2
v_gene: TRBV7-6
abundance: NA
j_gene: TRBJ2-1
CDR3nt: TGTGCCAGCAGCTTAGGGGGTCCCGGGACTAGCAGTCGCCTCTACAATGAGCAGTTCTTC
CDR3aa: CASSLGGPGTSSRLYNEQFF

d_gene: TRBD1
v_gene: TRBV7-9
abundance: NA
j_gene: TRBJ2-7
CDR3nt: TGTGCCAGCAGCTTGGGGGAGACAGGGGGTAGCTACGAGCAGTACTTC
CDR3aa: CASSLGETGGSYEQYF

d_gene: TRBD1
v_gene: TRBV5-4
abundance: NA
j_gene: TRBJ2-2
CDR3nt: TGTGCCAGCAGCTCACACAGGGGGCCCGGGGAGCTGTTTTTT
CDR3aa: CASSSHRGPGELFF

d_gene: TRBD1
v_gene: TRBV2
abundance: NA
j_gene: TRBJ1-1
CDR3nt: TGTGCCAGCAGTGAAAGGTCGACAGGGGGGAACACTGAAGCTTTCTTT
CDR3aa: CASSERSTGGNTEAFF

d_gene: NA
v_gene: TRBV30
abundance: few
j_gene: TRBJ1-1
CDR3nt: TGTGCCTGGAGCAGGGCTGAAGCTTTCTTT
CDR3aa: CAWSRAEAFF

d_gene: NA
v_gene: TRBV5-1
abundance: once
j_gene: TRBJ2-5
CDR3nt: TGCGCCAGCAGCTTGGTGGGCTTAAGAAATTCTCAAGAGACCCAGTACTTC
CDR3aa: CASSLVGLRNSQETQYF

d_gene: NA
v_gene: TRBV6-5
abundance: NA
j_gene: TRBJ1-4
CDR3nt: TGTGCCAGCAGTTACTCGATCTGGGGCGGCGAAAAACTGTTTTTT
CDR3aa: CASSYSIWGGEKLFF

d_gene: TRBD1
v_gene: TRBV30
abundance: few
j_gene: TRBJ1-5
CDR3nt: TGTGCCTGGGCCGACAGGGGTAACAATCAGCCCCAGCATTTT
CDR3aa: CAWADRGNNQPQHF

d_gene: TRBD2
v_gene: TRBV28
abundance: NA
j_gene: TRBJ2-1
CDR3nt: TGTGCCAGCAGACCTCAACTAGCGGGAGGGAGCTCCTACAATGAGCAGTTCTTC
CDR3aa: CASRPQLAGGSSYNEQFF

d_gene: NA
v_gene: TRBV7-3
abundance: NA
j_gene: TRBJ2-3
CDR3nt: TGTGCCAGCAGCCCAGGGGTTCTTGCGGCCACAGATACGCAGTATTTT
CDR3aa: CASSPGVLAATDTQYF

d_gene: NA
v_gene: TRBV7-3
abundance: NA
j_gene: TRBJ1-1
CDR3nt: TGTGCCAGCAGCTTAGACAGTTGGACTGAAGCTTTCTTT
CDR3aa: CASSLDSWTEAFF

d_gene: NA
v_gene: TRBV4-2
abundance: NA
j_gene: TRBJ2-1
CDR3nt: TGTGCCAGCAGCCCGGGACTGGAGCAGTTCTTC
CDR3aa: CASSPGLEQFF

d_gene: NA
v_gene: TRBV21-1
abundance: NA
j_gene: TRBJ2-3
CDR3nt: TGTGCCAGCAGCAAAACCCGACTCGACCTCACAGATACGCAGTATTTT
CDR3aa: CASSKTRLDLTDTQYF

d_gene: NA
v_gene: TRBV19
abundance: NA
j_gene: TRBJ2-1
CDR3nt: TGTGCCTCGGTGGGGGCTTACAATGAGCAGTTCTTC
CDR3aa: CASVGAYNEQFF

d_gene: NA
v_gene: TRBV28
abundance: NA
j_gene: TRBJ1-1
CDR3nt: TGTGCCAGCAGTTTATCAGGGGAGTCTGAAGCTTTCTTT
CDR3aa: CASSLSGESEAFF

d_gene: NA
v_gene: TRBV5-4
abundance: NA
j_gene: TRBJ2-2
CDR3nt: TGTGCCAGCAGCTTTGGAGGGGCCGGGGAGCTGTTTTTT
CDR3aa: CASSFGGAGELFF

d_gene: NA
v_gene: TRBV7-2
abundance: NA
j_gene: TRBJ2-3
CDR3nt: TGTGCCAGCAGCCCGCTGGCGGGTTCGACAGATACGCAGTATTTT
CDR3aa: CASSPLAGSTDTQYF

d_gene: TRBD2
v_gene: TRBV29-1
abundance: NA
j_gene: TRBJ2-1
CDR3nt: TGCAGCGTTGAGGGGGAGGCGGGAGGGTTTTACAATGAGCAGTTCTTC
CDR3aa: CSVEGEAGGFYNEQFF

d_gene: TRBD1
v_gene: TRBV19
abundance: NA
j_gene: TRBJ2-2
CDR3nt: TGTGCCAGTAGGAGACAGGGGGCGGAGGCCGGGGAGCTGTTTTTT
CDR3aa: CASRRQGAEAGELFF

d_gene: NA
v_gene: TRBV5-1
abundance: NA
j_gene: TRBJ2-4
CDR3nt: TGCGCCAGCAGCTCCCCGCGGGGGCATACAGCCAAAAACATTCAGTACTTC
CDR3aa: CASSSPRGHTAKNIQYF

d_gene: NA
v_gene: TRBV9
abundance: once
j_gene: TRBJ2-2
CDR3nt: TGTGCCAGCAGCGTAGAGCCAGGAGGCACCGGGGAGCTGTTTTTT
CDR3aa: CASSVEPGGTGELFF

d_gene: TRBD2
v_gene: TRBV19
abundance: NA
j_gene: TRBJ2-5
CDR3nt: TGTGCCAGTAGTATAGAAGTTACTAGCGGGAGAAAGACCCAGTACTTC
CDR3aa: CASSIEVTSGRKTQYF

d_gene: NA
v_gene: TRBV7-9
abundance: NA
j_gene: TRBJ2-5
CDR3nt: TGTGCCAGCAGCCCCTACCAAGAGACCCAGTACTTC
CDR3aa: CASSPYQETQYF

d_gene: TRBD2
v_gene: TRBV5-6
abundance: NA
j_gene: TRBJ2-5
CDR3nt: TGTGCCAGCAGCGCGCGACTAGCGGGAGTCCAAGAGACCCAGTACTTC
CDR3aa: CASSARLAGVQETQYF

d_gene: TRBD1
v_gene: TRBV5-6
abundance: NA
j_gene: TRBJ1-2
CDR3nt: TGTGCCAGCAGCTTGGGACAGGGGTTTGCGGGCTATGGCTACACCTTC
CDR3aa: CASSLGQGFAGYGYTF

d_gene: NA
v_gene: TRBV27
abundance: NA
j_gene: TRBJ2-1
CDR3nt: TGTGCCAGCAGTCTCTCTCGTTGGGGAGCGGTCTACAATGAGCAGTTCTTC
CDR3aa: CASSLSRWGAVYNEQFF

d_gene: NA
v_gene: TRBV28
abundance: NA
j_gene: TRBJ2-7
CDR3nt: TGTGCCAGCAGTTTTGGAGCGGGGCCAGGGGATTACGAGCAGTACTTC
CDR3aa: CASSFGAGPGDYEQYF

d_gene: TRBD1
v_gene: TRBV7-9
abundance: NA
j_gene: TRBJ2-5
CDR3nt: TGTGCCAGCAGCTTAGGACAGGGGGCGAGGGAGACCCAGTACTTC
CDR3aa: CASSLGQGARETQYF

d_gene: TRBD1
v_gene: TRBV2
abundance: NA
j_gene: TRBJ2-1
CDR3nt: TGTGCCAGCTGGACAGGGAATATTTACAATGAGCAGTTCTTC
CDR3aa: CASWTGNIYNEQFF

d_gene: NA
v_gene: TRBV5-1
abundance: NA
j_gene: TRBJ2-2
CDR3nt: TGCGCCAGCAGCTTGGATGTTGGGGGCAGTACCGGGGAGCTGTTTTTT
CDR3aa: CASSLDVGGSTGELFF

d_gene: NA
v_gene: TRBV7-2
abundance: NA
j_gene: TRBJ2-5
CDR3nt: TGTGCCAGCAGCTCCACAAGTGTTGGGACCCAGTACTTC
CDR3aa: CASSSTSVGTQYF

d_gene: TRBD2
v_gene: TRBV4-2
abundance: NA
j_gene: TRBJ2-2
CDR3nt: TGTGCCAGCAGCCAAGCCCGAGCGGGAGGTAACACCGGGGAGCTGTTTTTT
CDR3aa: CASSQARAGGNTGELFF

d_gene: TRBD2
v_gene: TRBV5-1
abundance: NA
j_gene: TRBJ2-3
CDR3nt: TGCGCCAGCAGCTCCGCAAATAGCGGGAGAGATACGCAGTATTTT
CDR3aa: CASSSANSGRDTQYF

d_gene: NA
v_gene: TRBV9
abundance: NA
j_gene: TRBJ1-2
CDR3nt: TGTGCCAGCAGCTCACGAGGGGGGGGCGGCTACACCTTC
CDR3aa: CASSSRGGGGYTF

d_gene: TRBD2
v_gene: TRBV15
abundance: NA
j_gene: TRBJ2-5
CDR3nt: TGTGCCACCAGCAGAGGGGGACTAGCGGGAGAAGAGACCCAGTACTTC
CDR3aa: CATSRGGLAGEETQYF